This is a list of T cell receptor beta chains from one sample in a study of T-cell reconstitution after alpha-beta-depleted transplantation in children. TCRdb re-analysed the PCR reads in MiXCR, keeping a single row per CDR3 protein. The sample has 450,000 to 550,000 distinct CDR3 sequences, over 9.5% seen once. The sequencing used PBMCs, mostly from graft donor cells, collected 180 days after TCRalphabeta/CD19-depleted stem cell transplant. The receptors originated from a female patient between 2 and 15 years old who had a stem cell transplant for aplastic anemia, so the T cells may come from the graft donor. Both conserved end residues are part of each CDR3. Fields, in order: V gene, J gene, CDR3 protein.

v_gene: TRBV24-1; j_gene: TRBJ2-1; CDR3aa: CATSDRTGSSFF
v_gene: TRBV19; j_gene: TRBJ1-2; CDR3aa: CASQGAPGYGYTF
v_gene: TRBV14; j_gene: TRBJ1-1; CDR3aa: CASSVRGGGTEAFF
v_gene: TRBV6-1; j_gene: TRBJ2-1; CDR3aa: CASRTRDRGYNEQFF
v_gene: TRBV6-1; j_gene: TRBJ2-5; CDR3aa: CASSPPTQETQYF
v_gene: TRBV11-1; j_gene: TRBJ2-7; CDR3aa: CASSLGPSFEQYF
v_gene: TRBV20-1; j_gene: TRBJ2-1; CDR3aa: CSARGKGSGTENEQFF
v_gene: TRBV27; j_gene: TRBJ1-1; CDR3aa: CASSLRPTDTEAFF
v_gene: TRBV29-1; j_gene: TRBJ1-1; CDR3aa: CSIRLGNTEAFF
v_gene: TRBV20-1; j_gene: TRBJ2-7; CDR3aa: CSALGLAGTQGDEQYF
v_gene: TRBV3-1; j_gene: TRBJ2-7; CDR3aa: CASSQEFFSPGDEQYF
v_gene: TRBV5-5; j_gene: TRBJ1-6; CDR3aa: CASSLGVEVADSPLHF
v_gene: TRBV20-1; j_gene: TRBJ2-5; CDR3aa: CSARGQELETQYF
v_gene: TRBV7-2; j_gene: TRBJ2-5; CDR3aa: CASSLPHYETQYF
v_gene: TRBV27; j_gene: TRBJ2-7; CDR3aa: CASSSSRTGSPEQYF
v_gene: TRBV25-1; j_gene: TRBJ2-1; CDR3aa: CASSEYFLGPDYNEQFF
v_gene: TRBV7-2; j_gene: TRBJ1-5; CDR3aa: CASSWTGVSNQPQHF
v_gene: TRBV10-3; j_gene: TRBJ2-1; CDR3aa: CAISSSSYNEQFF
v_gene: TRBV10-3; j_gene: TRBJ2-3; CDR3aa: CAISVGSRGGSTDTQYF
v_gene: TRBV7-2; j_gene: TRBJ2-2; CDR3aa: CASSLASGPGELFF
v_gene: TRBV10-3; j_gene: TRBJ1-2; CDR3aa: CAISESGRPQAGYTF
v_gene: TRBV20-1; j_gene: TRBJ2-3; CDR3aa: CSAVTSGRKADTQYF
v_gene: TRBV6-1; j_gene: TRBJ2-1; CDR3aa: CASRNPGQPYNEQFF
v_gene: TRBV28; j_gene: TRBJ2-4; CDR3aa: CASSRTGPANIQYF
v_gene: TRBV6-2/TRBV6-3; j_gene: TRBJ2-1; CDR3aa: CASSWDSTSYNEQFF
v_gene: TRBV4-3; j_gene: TRBJ2-2; CDR3aa: CASSQVVGITGELFF
v_gene: TRBV29-1; j_gene: TRBJ2-7; CDR3aa: CSVVQGARSSYEQYF
v_gene: TRBV24-1; j_gene: TRBJ2-5; CDR3aa: CATGDRGVWETQYF
v_gene: TRBV5-5; j_gene: TRBJ2-1; CDR3aa: CASSLRTGNLYYNEQFF
v_gene: TRBV5-1; j_gene: TRBJ1-1; CDR3aa: CASSSRTGPIEAFF
v_gene: TRBV20-1; j_gene: TRBJ1-3; CDR3aa: CSASRGVDGNTIYF
v_gene: TRBV20-1; j_gene: TRBJ2-1; CDR3aa: CSARVQEYEQFF
v_gene: TRBV28; j_gene: TRBJ2-2; CDR3aa: CASRTGFTGELFF
v_gene: TRBV5-1; j_gene: TRBJ2-1; CDR3aa: CASSLGDRVSDEQFF
v_gene: TRBV13; j_gene: TRBJ2-1; CDR3aa: CASSNSGTEFYNEQFF
v_gene: TRBV27; j_gene: TRBJ2-2; CDR3aa: CASSLLVSGTGELFF
v_gene: TRBV6-5; j_gene: TRBJ2-1; CDR3aa: CASSYSKFLLGHNEQFF
v_gene: TRBV7-9; j_gene: TRBJ2-3; CDR3aa: CASSPPTSGTSTDTQYF
v_gene: TRBV5-1; j_gene: TRBJ2-2; CDR3aa: CASNGRDTGELFF
v_gene: TRBV12-3/TRBV12-4; j_gene: TRBJ2-2; CDR3aa: CASRRLLNTGELFF
v_gene: TRBV27; j_gene: TRBJ2-7; CDR3aa: CASSPPFSGPSYEQYF
v_gene: TRBV2; j_gene: TRBJ2-3; CDR3aa: CASTYTDTQYF
v_gene: TRBV10-3; j_gene: TRBJ2-2; CDR3aa: CAISEQGYTGELFF
v_gene: TRBV29-1; j_gene: TRBJ1-2; CDR3aa: CSVDRGFYGYTF
v_gene: TRBV20-1; j_gene: TRBJ1-4; CDR3aa: CSARVGSLNEKLFF
v_gene: TRBV6-1; j_gene: TRBJ2-1; CDR3aa: CASKLDTYNEQFF
v_gene: TRBV25-1; j_gene: TRBJ2-6; CDR3aa: CASSPVAGAGANVLTF
v_gene: TRBV10-2; j_gene: TRBJ2-1; CDR3aa: CASSEFPPTLTGPYNEQFF
v_gene: TRBV28; j_gene: TRBJ2-5; CDR3aa: CASSLLGISETQYF